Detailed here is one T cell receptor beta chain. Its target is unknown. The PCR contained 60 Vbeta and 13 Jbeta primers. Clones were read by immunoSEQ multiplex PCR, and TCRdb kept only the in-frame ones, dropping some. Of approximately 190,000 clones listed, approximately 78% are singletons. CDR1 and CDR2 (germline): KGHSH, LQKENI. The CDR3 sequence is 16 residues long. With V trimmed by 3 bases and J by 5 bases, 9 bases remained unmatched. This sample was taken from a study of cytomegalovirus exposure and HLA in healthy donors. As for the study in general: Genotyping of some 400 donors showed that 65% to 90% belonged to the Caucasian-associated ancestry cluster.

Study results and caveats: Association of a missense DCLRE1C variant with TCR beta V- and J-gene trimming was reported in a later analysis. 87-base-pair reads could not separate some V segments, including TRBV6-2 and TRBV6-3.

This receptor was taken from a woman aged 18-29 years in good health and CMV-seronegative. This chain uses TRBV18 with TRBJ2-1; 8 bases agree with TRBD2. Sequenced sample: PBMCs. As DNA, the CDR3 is TGTGCCAGCTCACCTCGAGGAGCGGGGGAGAACAATGAGCAGTTCTTC. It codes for CASSPRGAGENNEQFF.